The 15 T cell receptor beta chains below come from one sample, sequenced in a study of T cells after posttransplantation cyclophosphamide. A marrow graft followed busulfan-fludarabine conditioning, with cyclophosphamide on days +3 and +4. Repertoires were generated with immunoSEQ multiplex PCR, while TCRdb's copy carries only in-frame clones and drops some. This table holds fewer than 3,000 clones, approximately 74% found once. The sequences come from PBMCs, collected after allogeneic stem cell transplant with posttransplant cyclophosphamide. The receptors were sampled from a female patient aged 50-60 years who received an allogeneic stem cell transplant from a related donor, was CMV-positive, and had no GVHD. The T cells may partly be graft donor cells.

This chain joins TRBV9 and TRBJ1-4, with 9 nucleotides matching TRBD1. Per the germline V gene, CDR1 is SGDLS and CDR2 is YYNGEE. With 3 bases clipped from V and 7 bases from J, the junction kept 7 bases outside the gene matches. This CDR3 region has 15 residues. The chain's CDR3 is CASSGVQGASEKLFF. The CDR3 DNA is TGTGCCAGCAGCGGGGTACAGGGGGCCTCTGAAAAACTGTTTTTT.

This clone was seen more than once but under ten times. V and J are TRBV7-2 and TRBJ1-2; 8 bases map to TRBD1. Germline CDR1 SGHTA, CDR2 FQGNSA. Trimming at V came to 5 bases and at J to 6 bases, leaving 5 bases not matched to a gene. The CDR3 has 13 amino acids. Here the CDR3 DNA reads TGTGCCAGCAGCCCTCAGGGGGCTGATGGCTACACCTTC. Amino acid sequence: CASSPQGADGYTF. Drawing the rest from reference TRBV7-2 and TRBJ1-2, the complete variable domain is GAGVSQSPSNKVTEKGKDVELRCDPISGHTALYWYRQSLGQGLEFLIYFQGNSAPDKSGLPSDRFSAERTGGSVSTLTIQRTQQEDSAVYLCASSPQGADGYTFGSGTRLTVV.

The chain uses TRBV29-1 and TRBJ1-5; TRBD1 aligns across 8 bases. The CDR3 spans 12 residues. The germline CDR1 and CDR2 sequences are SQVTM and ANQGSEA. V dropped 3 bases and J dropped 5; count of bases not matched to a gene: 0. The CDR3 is CSVETGDQPQHF. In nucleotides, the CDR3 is TGCAGCGTTGAGACAGGGGATCAGCCCCAGCATTTT.

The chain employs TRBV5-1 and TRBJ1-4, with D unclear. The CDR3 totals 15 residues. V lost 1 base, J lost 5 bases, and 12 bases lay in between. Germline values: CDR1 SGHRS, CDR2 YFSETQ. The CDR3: CASSLSPTQNEKLFF. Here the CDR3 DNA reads TGCGCCAGCAGCTTGAGTCCAACACAGAATGAAAAACTGTTTTTT.

As DNA, the CDR3 is TGTGCCAGCAAACCGACAGACGCTTATGGCTACACCTTC. Amino acids: CASKPTDAYGYTF. The chain uses TRBV13 and TRBJ1-2; tentatively, D is TRBD1 (5 bases). CDR1 PRHDT and CDR2 FYEKMQ come from the germline V gene (reference sequence). CDR3 size: 13 residues. With 7 bases removed from V and 5 bases from J, the gap between germline ends came to 14 bases. The entire variable domain, with the rest obtained from reference TRBV13 and TRBJ1-2, is as follows: AAGVIQSPRHLIKEKRETATLKCYPIPRHDTVYWYQQGPGQDPQFLISFYEKMQSDKGSIPDRFSAQQFSDYHSELNMSSLELGDSALYFCASKPTDAYGYTFGSGTRLTVV.

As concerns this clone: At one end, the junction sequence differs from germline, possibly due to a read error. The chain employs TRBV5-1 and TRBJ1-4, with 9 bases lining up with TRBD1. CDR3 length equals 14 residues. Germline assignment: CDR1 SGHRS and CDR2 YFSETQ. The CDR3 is CASSFRDRVRKTVF. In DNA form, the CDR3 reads TGCGCCAGCAGCTTCCGGGACAGGGTGAGAAAAACTGTTTTT.

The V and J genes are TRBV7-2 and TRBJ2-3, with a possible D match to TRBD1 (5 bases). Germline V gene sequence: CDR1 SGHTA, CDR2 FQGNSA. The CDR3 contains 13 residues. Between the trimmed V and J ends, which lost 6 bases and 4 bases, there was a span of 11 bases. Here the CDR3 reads CASSSKGADTQYF. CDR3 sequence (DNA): TGTGCCAGCAGTTCGAAAGGGGCAGATACGCAGTATTTT.

This CDR3 is CATSRLRTSGSNRETQYF. Here the CDR3 DNA reads TGTGCCACCAGCAGATTAAGGACTAGCGGGAGTAACAGAGAGACCCAGTACTTC. The chain uses TRBV15 and TRBJ2-5; TRBD2 agrees at 13 bases. V gave up 2 bases and J gave up 4 bases; unmatched junction bases: 10. This CDR3 contains 18 residues. Germline-derived CDR1 and CDR2 are LNHNV and YYDKDF (reference sequence).

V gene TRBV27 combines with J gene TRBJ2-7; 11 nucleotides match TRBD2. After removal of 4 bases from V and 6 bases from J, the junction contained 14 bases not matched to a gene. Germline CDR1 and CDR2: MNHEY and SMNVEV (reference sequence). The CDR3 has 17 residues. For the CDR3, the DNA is TGTGCCAGCAGTTCACCTCCTAGCGGGGGGCGATTTGGCGAGCAGTACTTC. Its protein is CASSSPPSGGRFGEQYF.

CDR3 in amino acids: CASSSSVTGLAGNTDTQYF. The CDR3 DNA reads TGTGCCAGCAGCTCGTCAGTGACGGGACTAGCGGGGAACACAGATACGCAGTATTTT. This sequence joins TRBV7-9 and TRBJ2-3, with 13 bases aligning to TRBD2. V trimming: 4 bases; J trimming: 2 bases; junction bases outside the gene matches: 12. Per the germline V gene, CDR1 is SEHNR and CDR2 is FQNEAQ (reference sequence). This CDR3 comprises 19 residues.

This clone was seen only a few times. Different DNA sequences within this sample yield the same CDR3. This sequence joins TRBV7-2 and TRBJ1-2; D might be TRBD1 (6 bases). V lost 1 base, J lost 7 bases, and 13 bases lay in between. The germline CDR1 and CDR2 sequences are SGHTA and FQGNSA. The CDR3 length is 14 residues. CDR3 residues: CASSLGAGVSGYTF. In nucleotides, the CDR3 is TGTGCCAGCAGCTTAGGTGCAGGGGTGAGTGGCTACACCTTC.

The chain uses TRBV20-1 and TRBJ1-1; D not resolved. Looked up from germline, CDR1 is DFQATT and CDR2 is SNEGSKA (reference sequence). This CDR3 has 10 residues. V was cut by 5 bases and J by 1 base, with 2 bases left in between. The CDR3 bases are TGCAGTGCTCAGAACACTGAAGCTTTCTTT. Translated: CSAQNTEAFF.

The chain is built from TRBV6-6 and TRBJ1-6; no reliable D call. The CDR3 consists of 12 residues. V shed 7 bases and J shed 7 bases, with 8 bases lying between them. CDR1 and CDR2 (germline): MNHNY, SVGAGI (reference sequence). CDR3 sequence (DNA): TGTGCCAGCACCCCGGGAAATTCACCCCTCCACTTT. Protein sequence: CASTPGNSPLHF.

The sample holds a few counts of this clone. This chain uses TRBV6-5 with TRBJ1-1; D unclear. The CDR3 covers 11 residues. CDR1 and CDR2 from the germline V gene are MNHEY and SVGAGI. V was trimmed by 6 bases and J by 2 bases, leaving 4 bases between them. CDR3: CASRYNTEAFF. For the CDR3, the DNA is TGTGCCAGCAGGTATAACACTGAAGCTTTCTTT.

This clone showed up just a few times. CDR3 amino acids: CASSPNTDNYGYTF. The CDR3 region has the DNA TGTGCCAGCTCACCAAACACAGATAACTATGGCTACACCTTC. V and J are TRBV18 and TRBJ1-2, with unresolved D. V lost 2 bases, J lost 1 base, and 8 bases lay in between. The CDR3 is 14 residues long. The germline V gene has CDR1 KGHSH and CDR2 LQKENI.